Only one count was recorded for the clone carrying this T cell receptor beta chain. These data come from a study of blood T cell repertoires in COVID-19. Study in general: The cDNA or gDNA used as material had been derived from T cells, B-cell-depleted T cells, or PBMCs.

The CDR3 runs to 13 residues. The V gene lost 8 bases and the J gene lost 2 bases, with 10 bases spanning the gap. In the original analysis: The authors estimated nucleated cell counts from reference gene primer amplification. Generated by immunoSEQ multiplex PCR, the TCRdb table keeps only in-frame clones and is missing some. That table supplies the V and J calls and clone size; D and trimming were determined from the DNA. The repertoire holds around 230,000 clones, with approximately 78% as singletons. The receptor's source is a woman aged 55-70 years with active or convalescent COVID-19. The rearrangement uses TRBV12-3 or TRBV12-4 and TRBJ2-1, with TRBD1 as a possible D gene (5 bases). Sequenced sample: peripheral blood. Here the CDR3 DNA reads TGTGCCAGCCAAGGGGTTCCCTACAATGAGCAGTTCTTC. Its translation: CASQGVPYNEQFF.